The subject of this entry is one TCR beta chain. This clonotype was counted ten times or more. The specificity of this receptor is unknown. It has no much larger one-base neighbor in the sample; base qualities were not kept. Libraries came from 5' RACE. TCRdb records Illumina HiSeq 2500 as the sequencer. A second PCR of roughly 7 to 11 cycles was run with a J-beta primer mix and a sample-barcoded 5' primer. A unique molecular identifier was introduced onto each TCR beta cDNA molecule by a template-switch 5' adaptor carrying 12 random nucleotides. At least 2.5 million CDR3-containing paired-end reads were obtained from each sample. The Mint cDNA synthesis kit, primed by a TRBC-specific oligonucleotide, was used to synthesize first-strand cDNA from all RNA. Following uracil-DNA glycosylase treatment, all cDNA underwent a first 18-cycle PCR with the universal primers M1SS and BC2_uni_R. On the study's bioinformatics: For normalization, 1 million high-quality reads, each with a distinct molecular identifier, were randomly selected from each sample. Reads with shared molecular identifiers were discarded instead of being binned into consensus sequences. MiTCR, set to a Q25 quality threshold and the strictest error-elimination algorithm, was used for CDR3 identification, clonotype clustering and error correction. A nonparametric unseen species model with Euler transformation was used to estimate a lower bound on total TCR beta diversity. TCRdb itself trimmed the public reads at Q25 with fastp, ran MiXCR and retained productive beta chains. Each CDR3 protein appears once, grouped with its most common genes and DNA. These V and J calls originate from TCRdb's pipeline instead of the authors' own analysis. The sample profile shows some 1.7 million distinct CDR3 sequences; over 25% of them were found once. Roughly 8% of the sample belongs to the ten largest clones.

This sample stems from a study of blood T cells in healthy people across ages (dated by TCRdb to 2015 to 2017). As for the study more broadly: In model experiments, roughly one uniquely barcoded TCR beta cDNA molecule per two T cells was captured by template switching. Using deep sequencing normalized with unique cDNA molecular identifiers, the study measured how TCR beta repertoire diversity changes with age. The donors were split into four age groups: young (average 16 years), middle-aged (39), aged (over 55) and long-lived (roughly 77). Donors of different ages were randomly distributed across sequencing lanes to avoid experimental bias. Two additional independent replicas of 1 million unique cDNA reads from the same blood draw were analyzed for two donors (one aged 18 to 30 and one aged 80 or older). General study outcomes and caveats: The percentage of naive T cells measured by flow cytometry correlated strongly with observed TCR beta diversity. Because donor CMV infection status was unknown, age-related changes in expanded clonotypes were potentially confounded. Compared with the aged group, the long-lived group had more naive CD4+ T cells, fewer expanded clones and increased TCR diversity, suggesting age selection. Conclusive comparison of naive and antigen-experienced compartments was prevented by the profiling of bulk unsorted PBMCs. Estimates of total diversity from one million sequenced T cells were regarded as lower bounds and underestimates. Observed TCR beta diversity per million T cells fell roughly linearly with age, and a significant reduction was already apparent by age roughly 40.

CDR3 length: 15 amino acids, cysteine to phenylalanine. The kept DNA is CDR3 alone, 45 bases in frame from the first base. The germline V gene supplies CDR1 SGHTA and CDR2 FQGNSA. V sheds 5 bases and J sheds 7 bases, leaving 18 bases between their ends. The roughly 39 donors, aged about 6 to 90 years, were systemically healthy Caucasian individuals from Russia. Each donor gave around 9.9 milliliters of peripheral blood, collected into EDTA-treated Vacutainer tubes. Ficoll-Paque density-gradient centrifugation was used to isolate PBMCs, with at least 6 million per sample. Total RNA, at least 6 micrograms per sample, was extracted from PBMCs with Trizol reagent. Naive CD45RAhigh/CD27high T cell percentages were measured by flow cytometry on a PBMC aliquot from every donor.

In this chain, TRBV7-2 is recombined with TRBJ2-4; TRBD2 is a possible D gene, resting on 6 matching bases. Material: blood. The receptor comes from a woman aged 30 to 39 in good health. DNA sequence: TGTGCCAGCAGCCCCAGAGGCAGGGCGGGGAACATTCAGTACTTC. Its amino acids are CASSPRGRAGNIQYF. Extended through the reference TRBV7-2 and TRBJ2-4 proteins, this CDR3 yields the full variable domain: GAGVSQSPSNKVTEKGKDVELRCDPISGHTALYWYRQSLGQGLEFLIYFQGNSAPDKSGLPSDRFSAERTGGSVSTLTIQRTQQEDSAVYLCASSPRGRAGNIQYFGAGTRLSVL.